This T cell receptor (beta chain) was documented in a study of shared clonotypes between healthy human individuals. Notes on the study in general: The genetic and exposure-history diversity represented was limited by few donors.

Each sample came from a Caucasian adult donor living in Nashville, Tennessee. Genomic DNA, for the unsorted samples, came from some 100 million PBMCs. Deep-level settings were used for running the assay. Method: immunoSEQ multiplex PCR; TCRdb's copy keeps in-frame clones and lacks some. The sample lists about half a million clones, around 74% occurring once. The CDR3 totals 14 residues. Germline CDR1 KGHSH, CDR2 LQKENI. V was shortened by 3 bases and J by 2 bases, with 8 bases between the two germline ends. This clone appeared once. Antigen unknown. The receptor comes from a woman in her 40s in good health. Some clones in this sample may be carry-over from other donors' samples. What was sequenced was PBMCs. The chain links TRBV18 to TRBJ2-1; D gene unclear. The CDR3 coding sequence is TGTGCCAGCTCACCTAAGACAACCTACAATGAGCAGTTCTTC. This gives the protein CASSPKTTYNEQFF.